Within the sample, the clone carrying this TCR beta chain is medium-sized. Its matching antigen is unknown. Expansion lasted 2 to 4 days, with either anti-CD3 antibody OKT3 or CD3/CD28 beads. Expanded T cells grew in IL-2 (approximately 100 IU/ml) plus IL-7 (5 ng/ml). These data come from a study of beta chain bispecific antibodies for T cell cancers. Background on the study: Jurkat cells expressed TRBV12-3; HPB-ALL cells expressed TRBV5-5.

Whole-study results and caveats: Normal T cells contributed less of the targeted TRBV signal than the leukemia cells did.

TCRdb itself ran the 5' RACE reads through MiXCR, one entry per CDR3 protein. This sample has 17,000 or so distinct CDR3 sequences, with roughly 1.9% found just once. The V and J ends lost 2 bases and 2 bases, in that order; junction bases with no gene match: 3. The CDR3 totals 14 residues. CDR1 is MNHEY, CDR2 SVGAGI, per germline. V and J are TRBV6-5 and TRBJ2-7; 7 nucleotides agree with TRBD1. Sequenced material: healthy donor T cells cultured with leukemia cells. The sequence derives from a human donor in good health. Some clones in this sample may be carry-over from other donors' samples. The CDR3 bases are TGTGCCAGCAGTTACGGGCAGGGGGCCTACGAGCAGTACTTC. Translated, it gives CASSYGQGAYEQYF.